A selection of T cell receptor beta chains follows, all from one sample in a study of vaccination effects on CD4 cells after COVID-19. No cognate antigen is known for these TCRs. Method: immunoSEQ multiplex PCR; TCRdb's copy keeps in-frame clones and lacks some. The table records under 85,000 clones, roughly 80% of them present only once. Sequenced material: CD4+ T cells from PBMCs cultured with HCoV-229E spike peptides, taken before COVID-19 vaccination. These receptor sequences come from a human donor who received a COVID-19 vaccine. Both conserved end residues are part of each CDR3. D genes are given only for firm matches. Rows may omit the clone size; those that give it use once, few, many or a size class.

clone_size: .; v_call: TRBV24-1; j_call: TRBJ2-1; d_call: .; cdr3_length: 16; cdr3_nt: TGTGCCACCAGTGATCGGGGCTCCTCTTCCTACAATGAGCAGTTCTTC; cdr3_aa: CATSDRGSSSYNEQFF
clone_size: once; v_call: TRBV7-8; j_call: TRBJ2-2; d_call: TRBD1; cdr3_length: 16; cdr3_nt: TGTGCCAGCAGCCAGATCGCAGGGGGCGGGGACGGGGAGCTGTTTTTT; cdr3_aa: CASSQIAGGGDGELFF
clone_size: .; v_call: TRBV5-1; j_call: TRBJ2-3; d_call: TRBD2; cdr3_length: 15; cdr3_nt: TGCGCCAGCAGCTCTACTAGCGGGGGAGGAGATACGCAGTATTTT; cdr3_aa: CASSSTSGGGDTQYF
clone_size: .; v_call: TRBV6-4; j_call: TRBJ2-5; d_call: .; cdr3_length: 13; cdr3_nt: TGTGCCAGCAGTGTGGGGGCCCGAGAGACCCAGTACTTC; cdr3_aa: CASSVGARETQYF
clone_size: .; v_call: TRBV24-1; j_call: TRBJ1-2; d_call: .; cdr3_length: 13; cdr3_nt: TGTGCCACCAGTTTGGGCTCCTCCTATGGCTACACCTTC; cdr3_aa: CATSLGSSYGYTF
clone_size: .; v_call: TRBV6-5; j_call: TRBJ2-1; d_call: TRBD1; cdr3_length: 16; cdr3_nt: TGTGCCAGCAGTTACGGCAGGGGGCCTGAATACAATGAGCAGTTCTTC; cdr3_aa: CASSYGRGPEYNEQFF
clone_size: .; v_call: TRBV30; j_call: TRBJ2-1; d_call: TRBD1; cdr3_length: 15; cdr3_nt: TGTGCCTGGAGTGTAAACAGGGGACCCTACAATGAGCAGTTCTTC; cdr3_aa: CAWSVNRGPYNEQFF
clone_size: .; v_call: TRBV24-1; j_call: TRBJ1-1; d_call: TRBD1; cdr3_length: 15; cdr3_nt: TGTGCCACCAGTGGCCTAGGGACAGGGGGCACTGAAGCTTTCTTT; cdr3_aa: CATSGLGTGGTEAFF
clone_size: .; v_call: TRBV6-5; j_call: TRBJ1-1; d_call: .; cdr3_length: 15; cdr3_nt: TGTGCCAGCAGTTTCCAGGGGTGGGGGAACACTGAAGCTTTCTTT; cdr3_aa: CASSFQGWGNTEAFF
clone_size: .; v_call: TRBV2; j_call: TRBJ1-5; d_call: .; cdr3_length: 13; cdr3_nt: TGTGCCAGCAGTGTCGGGGGCAATCAGCCCCAGCATTTT; cdr3_aa: CASSVGGNQPQHF
clone_size: .; v_call: TRBV12-3/TRBV12-4; j_call: TRBJ1-2; d_call: .; cdr3_length: 13; cdr3_nt: TGTGCCAGCAGACCGCCGGGACGCTATGGCTACACCTTC; cdr3_aa: CASRPPGRYGYTF
clone_size: .; v_call: TRBV5-5; j_call: TRBJ2-2; d_call: .; cdr3_length: 15; cdr3_nt: TGTGCCAGCAGCTTGGGGATGCAGTTCACCGGGGAGCTGTTTTTT; cdr3_aa: CASSLGMQFTGELFF
clone_size: once; v_call: TRBV23-1; j_call: TRBJ1-5; d_call: .; cdr3_length: 15; cdr3_nt: TGCGCCAGCAGTCGTTGGGACCAGCGGTTTCAGCCCCAGCATTTT; cdr3_aa: CASSRWDQRFQPQHF
clone_size: .; v_call: TRBV6-6; j_call: TRBJ2-3; d_call: TRBD1; cdr3_length: 15; cdr3_nt: TGTGCCAGCAGTGGCCGGGACAGGAGCACAGATACGCAGTATTTT; cdr3_aa: CASSGRDRSTDTQYF
clone_size: .; v_call: TRBV18; j_call: TRBJ1-5; d_call: .; cdr3_length: 13; cdr3_nt: TGTGCCAGCTCATCAGGTGGGCGTAAGCCCCAGCATTTT; cdr3_aa: CASSSGGRKPQHF
clone_size: .; v_call: TRBV20-1; j_call: TRBJ1-3; d_call: .; cdr3_length: 11; cdr3_nt: TGCAGTGCTAGGGATGGACACACCATATATTTT; cdr3_aa: CSARDGHTIYF
clone_size: .; v_call: TRBV28; j_call: TRBJ1-6; d_call: TRBD1; cdr3_length: 17; cdr3_nt: TGTGCCAGCAGTCCAACAGGGGGCGGGTGGCGGGACGCACCCCTCCACTTT; cdr3_aa: CASSPTGGGWRDAPLHF
clone_size: .; v_call: TRBV5-1; j_call: TRBJ1-2; d_call: .; cdr3_length: 16; cdr3_nt: TGCGCCAGCAGCTTGGGGTCCCCTCTGACTAACTATGGCTACACCTTC; cdr3_aa: CASSLGSPLTNYGYTF
clone_size: .; v_call: TRBV5-1; j_call: TRBJ1-2; d_call: .; cdr3_length: 18; cdr3_nt: TGCGCCAGCAGCTCCCGGGGAGGCAGGGCCTCTAATAACTATGGCTACACCTTC; cdr3_aa: CASSSRGGRASNNYGYTF
clone_size: .; v_call: TRBV24-1; j_call: TRBJ2-3; d_call: .; cdr3_length: 14; cdr3_nt: TGTGCCACCAGTGATACAGGGACTACAGATACGCAGTATTTT; cdr3_aa: CATSDTGTTDTQYF
clone_size: .; v_call: TRBV19; j_call: TRBJ2-3; d_call: TRBD1; cdr3_length: 15; cdr3_nt: TGTGCCAGTAGTGAGACAGGGCCGGGCACAGATACGCAGTATTTT; cdr3_aa: CASSETGPGTDTQYF
clone_size: .; v_call: TRBV5-8; j_call: TRBJ1-6; d_call: TRBD1; cdr3_length: 16; cdr3_nt: TGTGCCAGCAGCGGACAGGGAAGCTCCTATAATTCACCCCTCCACTTT; cdr3_aa: CASSGQGSSYNSPLHF
clone_size: .; v_call: TRBV11-2; j_call: TRBJ1-2; d_call: .; cdr3_length: 16; cdr3_nt: TGTGCCAGCAGCTTAGCCCGGGCCCCAGGGAGCTATGGCTACACCTTC; cdr3_aa: CASSLARAPGSYGYTF
clone_size: .; v_call: TRBV6-6; j_call: TRBJ1-2; d_call: .; cdr3_length: 13; cdr3_nt: TGTGCCAGCAGTTACTCGCTAGGGGGTGGCTACACCTTC; cdr3_aa: CASSYSLGGGYTF
clone_size: few; v_call: TRBV7-2; j_call: TRBJ2-1; d_call: TRBD2; cdr3_length: 15; cdr3_nt: TGTGCCAGCAGCTTGATGGTGTCTAGCGGGGGGGCAGAGTTCTTC; cdr3_aa: CASSLMVSSGGAEFF
clone_size: .; v_call: TRBV27; j_call: TRBJ2-2; d_call: .; cdr3_length: 15; cdr3_nt: TGTGCCAGCAGTTTGGTCGGGACGAACACCGGGGAGCTGTTTTTT; cdr3_aa: CASSLVGTNTGELFF
clone_size: .; v_call: TRBV7-9; j_call: TRBJ2-2; d_call: .; cdr3_length: 15; cdr3_nt: TGTGCCAGCAGCCCGGGCAGGGGCTACACCGGGGAGCTGTTTTTT; cdr3_aa: CASSPGRGYTGELFF
clone_size: .; v_call: TRBV30; j_call: TRBJ2-3; d_call: TRBD1; cdr3_length: 16; cdr3_nt: TGTGCCTGGGGACAGGGGGGGTATCGCGGCACAGATACGCAGTATTTT; cdr3_aa: CAWGQGGYRGTDTQYF
clone_size: .; v_call: TRBV19; j_call: TRBJ1-5; d_call: TRBD1; cdr3_length: 16; cdr3_nt: TGTGCCAGTAGTATATCCGGGGGACAGCGCAATCAGCCCCAGCATTTT; cdr3_aa: CASSISGGQRNQPQHF
clone_size: .; v_call: TRBV7-9; j_call: TRBJ1-1; d_call: .; cdr3_length: 17; cdr3_nt: TGTGCCAGCAGCTTACTGGGGAGGTATGAGCGGAAAGGTGAAGCTTTCTTT; cdr3_aa: CASSLLGRYERKGEAFF
clone_size: .; v_call: TRBV2; j_call: TRBJ2-5; d_call: .; cdr3_length: 13; cdr3_nt: TGTGCCAGCAGTGTCGAGGGGATAGAGACCCAGTACTTC; cdr3_aa: CASSVEGIETQYF
clone_size: few; v_call: TRBV7-2; j_call: TRBJ1-3; d_call: .; cdr3_length: 14; cdr3_nt: TGTGCCAGCAGCTTGTCAGGGACAGGAAACACCATATATTTT; cdr3_aa: CASSLSGTGNTIYF
clone_size: .; v_call: TRBV9; j_call: TRBJ2-3; d_call: .; cdr3_length: 16; cdr3_nt: TGTGCCAGCAGCCCAGGGGTGGGGGCCAGCACAGATACGCAGTATTTT; cdr3_aa: CASSPGVGASTDTQYF
clone_size: once; v_call: TRBV6-6; j_call: TRBJ2-1; d_call: .; cdr3_length: 13; cdr3_nt: TGTGCCAGCAGTTATAGCCTTGCCAATGAGCAGTTCTTC; cdr3_aa: CASSYSLANEQFF
clone_size: .; v_call: TRBV4-1; j_call: TRBJ1-1; d_call: TRBD1; cdr3_length: 15; cdr3_nt: TGCGCCAGCAGCCAAGACTGGGACAGGGGATCGACAGCTTTCTTT; cdr3_aa: CASSQDWDRGSTAFF
clone_size: few; v_call: TRBV10-2; j_call: TRBJ1-5; d_call: .; cdr3_length: 12; cdr3_nt: TGCGCCAGCAAGACGGGCGATCAGCCCCAGCATTTT; cdr3_aa: CASKTGDQPQHF
clone_size: .; v_call: TRBV4-1; j_call: TRBJ2-3; d_call: TRBD2; cdr3_length: 19; cdr3_nt: TGCGCCAGCAGCCAAGTCGGACTAGCGGGGGGTCCTAGCACAGATACGCAGTATTTT; cdr3_aa: CASSQVGLAGGPSTDTQYF
clone_size: .; v_call: TRBV7-2; j_call: TRBJ2-1; d_call: .; cdr3_length: 14; cdr3_nt: TGTGCCAGCAGCTTGCGGCCGAGCTACAATGAGCAGTTCTTC; cdr3_aa: CASSLRPSYNEQFF
clone_size: once; v_call: TRBV18; j_call: TRBJ2-3; d_call: .; cdr3_length: 15; cdr3_nt: TGTGCCAGCTCACCGGCCAGAACTAGCACAGATACGCAGTATTTT; cdr3_aa: CASSPARTSTDTQYF
clone_size: .; v_call: TRBV7-3; j_call: TRBJ2-2; d_call: TRBD2; cdr3_length: 16; cdr3_nt: TGTGCCAGCAGCTTAATGGGACTAGCTAACACCGGGGAGCTGTTTTTT; cdr3_aa: CASSLMGLANTGELFF